This TCR beta chain comes out of a study of blood T cells in healthy people across ages. The authors ran a second PCR of roughly 6 to 12 cycles using a sample-barcoded 5' primer and a J-beta primer mix. One entry per CDR3 protein results from TCRdb running MiXCR on the 5' RACE reads. Of some 1,500,000 distinct CDR3 sequences listed, around 40% were seen once; the top ten hold 4%. This clonotype has a handful of counts. Its specificity is unknown. General observations from the study: Long-lived and aged donors differed, with more naive CD4+ cells and higher diversity in the long-lived.

Germline CDR1 reads DFQATT; CDR2 reads SNEGSKA (reference sequence). The CDR3 runs 12 residues. The V gene lost 6 bases and the J gene lost 7 bases, with 13 bases spanning the gap. The TCR comes from a young woman in good health. This rearrangement joins TRBV20-1 to TRBJ2-1, with D hard to call. Input material: blood. Here the CDR3 reads CSAPSLGNEQFF. The CDR3 bases are TGCAGTGCACCATCCCTCGGGAATGAGCAGTTCTTC.